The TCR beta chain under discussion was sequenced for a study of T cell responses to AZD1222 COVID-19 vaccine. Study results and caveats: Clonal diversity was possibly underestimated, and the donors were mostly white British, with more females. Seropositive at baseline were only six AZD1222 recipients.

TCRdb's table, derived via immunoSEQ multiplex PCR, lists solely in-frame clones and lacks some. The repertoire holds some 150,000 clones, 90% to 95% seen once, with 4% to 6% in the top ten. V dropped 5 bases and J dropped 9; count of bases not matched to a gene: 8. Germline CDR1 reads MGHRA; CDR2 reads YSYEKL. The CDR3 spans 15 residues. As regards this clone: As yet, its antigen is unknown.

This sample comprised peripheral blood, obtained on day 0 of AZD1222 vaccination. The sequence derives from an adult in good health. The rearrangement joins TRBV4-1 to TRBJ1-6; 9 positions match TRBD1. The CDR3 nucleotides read TGCGCCAGCAGCAATACCGGGACAGGGTTTTCACCCCTCCACTTT. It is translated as CASSNTGTGFSPLHF.